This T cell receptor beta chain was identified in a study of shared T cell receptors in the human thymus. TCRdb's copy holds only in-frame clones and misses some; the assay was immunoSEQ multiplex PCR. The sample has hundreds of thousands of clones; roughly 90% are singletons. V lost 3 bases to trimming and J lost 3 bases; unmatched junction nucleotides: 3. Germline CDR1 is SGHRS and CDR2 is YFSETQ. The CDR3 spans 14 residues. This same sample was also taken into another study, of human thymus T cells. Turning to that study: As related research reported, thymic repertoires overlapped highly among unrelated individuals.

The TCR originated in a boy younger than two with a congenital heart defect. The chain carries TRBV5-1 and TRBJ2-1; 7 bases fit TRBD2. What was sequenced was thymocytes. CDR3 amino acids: CASSSGTNYNEQFF. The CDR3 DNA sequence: TGCGCCAGCAGCTCCGGGACTAACTACAATGAGCAGTTCTTC. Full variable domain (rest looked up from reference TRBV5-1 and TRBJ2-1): KAGVTQTPRYLIKTRGQQVTLSCSPISGHRSVSWYQQTPGQGLQFLFEYFSETQRNKGNFPGRFSGRQFSNSRSEMNVSTLELGDSALYLCASSSGTNYNEQFFGPGTRLTVL.